This T cell receptor (beta chain) was observed in a study of OX40 agonist ivuxolimab in advanced cancers. For the study at large: Three patients, one with hepatocellular carcinoma and two with cutaneous melanoma, responded partially. Study conclusions and caveats: Clonal expansion from baseline to week 6 occurred in both CD4+ and CD8+ T cells. Some nonresponders also had low normalized T-cell clonal expansion. In general, CD8+ T cells held more expanded clones than CD4+ did, on average.

The CDR3 is 15 residues long. Trimming removed 3 bases from V and 2 bases from J, with 12 bases in between. The germline V gene encodes CDR1 SGDLS and CDR2 YYNGEE. Only in-frame clones appear in the TCRdb table, and some are missing; sequencing was by immunoSEQ multiplex PCR. The sample lists approximately 91,000 clones; 80% to 90% were seen once. On this clone: Antigen unknown.

This clonotype originated in an adult with an advanced solid tumor such as melanoma, head and neck, liver or kidney cancer. Sequences were derived from CD4+ or CD8+ T cells sorted from blood, sampled in a trial of the OX40 agonist ivuxolimab. V is TRBV9 and J is TRBJ2-1, with D perhaps matching TRBD2 (6 bases). The CDR3 sequence: CASSAGSPPYNEQFF. The CDR3 nucleotides read TGTGCCAGCAGCGCCGGGAGTCCGCCCTACAATGAGCAGTTCTTC. Full variable domain (remainder filled in from reference TRBV9 and TRBJ2-1): DSGVTQTPKHLITATGQRVTLRCSPRSGDLSVYWYQQSLDQGLQFLIQYYNGEERAKGNILERFSAQQFPDLHSELNLSSLELGDSALYFCASSAGSPPYNEQFFGPGTRLTVL.